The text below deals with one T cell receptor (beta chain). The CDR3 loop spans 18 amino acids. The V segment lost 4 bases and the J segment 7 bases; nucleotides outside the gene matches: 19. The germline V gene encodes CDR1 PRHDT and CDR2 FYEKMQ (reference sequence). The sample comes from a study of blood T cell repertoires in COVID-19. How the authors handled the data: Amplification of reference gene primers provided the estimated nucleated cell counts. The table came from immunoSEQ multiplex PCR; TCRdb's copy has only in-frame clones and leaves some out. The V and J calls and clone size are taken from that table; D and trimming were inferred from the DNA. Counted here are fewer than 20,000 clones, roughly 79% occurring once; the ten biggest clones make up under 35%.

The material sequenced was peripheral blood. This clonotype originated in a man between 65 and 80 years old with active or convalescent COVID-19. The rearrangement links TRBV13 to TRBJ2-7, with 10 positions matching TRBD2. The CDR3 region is CASSYSPLAGAGSGEQYF. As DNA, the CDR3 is TGTGCCAGCAGCTACTCCCCCCTAGCGGGGGCAGGATCTGGGGAGCAGTACTTC.